The following is a T cell receptor beta chain sequence with its context. Its antigen is currently unknown. 5' RACE with UMI labels generated the TRB cDNA libraries. TCRdb reprocessed the 5' RACE reads and keeps a single row for each CDR3 protein, giving no DNA. In total, the table holds 80,000 to 100,000 distinct CDR3 sequences. The source of the sample is a study of CXCR3-negative and CXCR3-positive naive CD8 T cells. Findings and caveats of the study: Greater hydrophobicity was found in TRB CDR3s of CXCR3-positive naive cells than of CXCR3-negative naive cells.

The CDR3 sequence is 13 residues long. Germline values: CDR1 LGHNA, CDR2 YNFKEQ. This clonotype was obtained from a human donor in good health. Some clones in this sample may be carry-over from other donors' samples. The sequencing input was naive CXCR3+ CD8+ T cells from blood. Subset defined: CD45RO-CCR7+CD27+CD95- naive CD8+ T cells expressing CXCR3 (TNR3+). V is TRBV4-2 and J is TRBJ1-1; the TCRdb D gene call, TRBD1, has no DNA to confirm it. CDR3 loop: CASSQEGRTEAFF.